The 27 T cell receptor beta chains listed next were all sequenced from one sample in a study of STAT5B mutations in CD4+ large granular lymphocyte leukemia. This table comes from immunoSEQ multiplex PCR, and its TCRdb copy is limited to in-frame clones, with some not included. The data hold 30,000 to 40,000 clones, with around 89% observed a single time. Sequenced input: CD4+ T cells from blood buffy coats. The receptors were sampled from a human donor in good health.

This chain uses TRBV7-2 with TRBJ2-2; D is unresolved. Trimming removed 11 bases at V and 5 bases at J, with 15 bases between. The CDR3 length is 13 residues. Germline V gene sequence: CDR1 SGHTA, CDR2 FQGNSA. CDR3 residues: CAAGSLFTGELFF. The CDR3 DNA reads TGTGCCGCTGGTTCCCTCTTTACCGGGGAGCTGTTTTTT.

The chain joins TRBV13 to TRBJ1-2, with unresolved D. Germline CDR1 and CDR2: PRHDT and FYEKMQ (reference sequence). CDR3 size: 15 residues. V gave up 0 bases and J gave up 6 bases, with 14 bases separating them. The CDR3 DNA is TGTGCCAGCAGCTTAGGGAACGGGATCAAGGATGGCTACACCTTC. This encodes CASSLGNGIKDGYTF.

This chain joins TRBV12-5 and TRBJ1-2; the D gene is possibly TRBD1 (5 bases). The germline V gene has CDR1 LGHNT and CDR2 FRNRAP. V was cut by 6 bases and J by 8 bases, with 19 bases left in between. The length of the CDR3 is 14 residues. DNA of the CDR3: TGTGCTAGTGGGGGGGTCAGGGTGGCCCGCGGCTACACCTTC. Amino acids: CASGGVRVARGYTF. Full variable domain (outside the CDR3, taken from reference TRBV12-5 and TRBJ1-2): DARVTQTPRHKVTEMGQEVTMRCQPILGHNTVFWYRQTMMQGLELLAYFRNRAPLDDSGMPKDRFSAEMPDATLATLKIQPSEPRDSAVYFCASGGVRVARGYTFGSGTRLTVV.

This chain connects TRBV9 to TRBJ1-2, with 7 bases identical to TRBD1. The V gene's germline CDR1 is SGDLS and CDR2 YYNGEE. The CDR3 is 14 amino acids. Trimming cost V 3 bases and J 6 bases; bases outside gene matches: 8. The CDR3 DNA sequence: TGTGCCAGCAGCGCAGCGGGACAGTGGAATGGCTACACCTTC. Encoded protein: CASSAAGQWNGYTF.

The rearrangement uses TRBV30 and TRBJ2-7; 7 bases are shared with TRBD1. J lost 1 base, V lost 3 bases, and 9 bases had no gene match. The CDR3 is 15 amino acids. Germline loops: CDR1 GTSNPN, CDR2 SVGIG (reference sequence). This CDR3 is CAWSLRGSPSYEQYF. CDR3 sequence (DNA): TGTGCCTGGAGCCTCAGGGGGTCCCCGTCCTACGAGCAGTACTTC.

This chain joins TRBV10-3 and TRBJ1-2, with TRBD1 as a possible D gene (5 bases). Germline V CDR1 and CDR2: ENHRY, SYGVKD. The CDR3 is 20 residues long. V lost 0 bases, J lost 4 bases, and 27 bases lay in between. In DNA, the CDR3 is TGTGCCATCAGTGAGTCGGCTTCGATGGGGGTCTACTCGACGGGCTATGGCTACACCTTC. The encoded protein is CAISESASMGVYSTGYGYTF.

This chain links TRBV27 with TRBJ2-2, with D maybe TRBD1 (5 bases). Germline V gene data show CDR1 as MNHEY and CDR2 as SMNVEV (reference sequence). V was clipped by 3 bases and J by 2 bases, with 10 bases between them. This CDR3 spans 15 amino acids. CDR3 coding DNA: TGTGCCAGCAGTTTGGGGCAGATAAACACCGGGGAGCTGTTTTTT. It encodes CASSLGQINTGELFF.

This clone was seen a single time. This chain joins TRBV5-1 and TRBJ2-7; D may be TRBD1 (6 bases). The V and J ends lost 4 bases and 5 bases respectively, with 13 bases between them. Germline assignment: CDR1 SGHRS and CDR2 YFSETQ. CDR3 length equals 13 residues. The CDR3: CASSTGQKNEQYF. For the CDR3, the DNA is TGCGCCAGCAGCACCGGACAGAAAAACGAGCAGTACTTC.

CDR3 DNA sequence: TGTGCCAGCTCGCCCGACAGGGCGGGACAGCCCCAGCATTTT. The encoded protein is CASSPDRAGQPQHF. The chain combines TRBV18 with TRBJ1-5, with 7 bases matching TRBD1. The CDR3 covers 14 residues. Germline V gives CDR1 KGHSH, CDR2 LQKENI. V lost 6 bases to trimming and J lost 7 bases; unmatched junction nucleotides: 9.

This chain uses TRBV7-9 with TRBJ1-1, with D possibly matching TRBD1 (5 bases). Germline V gene sequence: CDR1 SEHNR, CDR2 FQNEAQ (reference sequence). This CDR3 comprises 15 residues. V lost 4 bases and J lost 3, with 15 bases in between. The CDR3 DNA sequence: TGTGCCAGCAGCTCCCGGGGGGGGGAGTACACTGAAGCTTTCTTT. Protein product: CASSSRGGEYTEAFF. The full variable domain, with the rest looked up from reference TRBV7-9 and TRBJ1-1, is DTGVSQNPRHKITKRGQNVTFRCDPISEHNRLYWYRQTLGQGPEFLTYFQNEAQLEKSRLLSDRFSAERPKGSFSTLEIQRTEQGDSAMYLCASSSRGGEYTEAFFGQGTRLTVV.

This rearrangement joins TRBV7-2 to TRBJ1-5; no firm D call. V dropped 3 bases and J dropped 5 bases, with 11 bases sitting between them. CDR3 length: 14 residues. Germline CDR1 reads SGHTA; CDR2 reads FQGNSA. The CDR3 protein is CASSLARGDQPQHF. The CDR3 DNA reads as TGTGCCAGCAGCTTGGCCCGTGGAGATCAGCCCCAGCATTTT.

The chain carries TRBV7-2 and TRBJ1-2; tentative D call: TRBD1 (5 bases). The germline V gene encodes CDR1 SGHTA and CDR2 FQGNSA. The V and J ends lost 2 bases and 4 bases respectively, with 11 bases between them. The CDR3 extends over 14 amino acids. The CDR3 protein is CASSLWQGLYGYTF. CDR3 nucleotides: TGTGCCAGCAGCTTATGGCAGGGCCTCTATGGCTACACCTTC.

The chain recombines TRBV28 with TRBJ1-4; D not resolved. Germline assignment: CDR1 MDHEN and CDR2 SYDVKM. V was pared by 3 bases and J by 14 bases, with 16 bases between. This CDR3 is built from 13 residues. The DNA of the CDR3 is TGTGCCAGCAGTTTTGTCGGGGTATCGGGGCTGTTTTTT. Translation gives CASSFVGVSGLFF.

The rearrangement links TRBV28 to TRBJ1-1, with unresolved D. Germline CDR1 reads MDHEN; CDR2 reads SYDVKM. This CDR3 is 16 amino acids long. Deletions cut 6 bases from V and 0 bases from J, with 17 bases between. The CDR3 DNA sequence: TGTGCCAGCAGACGTAGTCCCGGGTATGTGAACACTGAAGCTTTCTTT. Amino acids: CASRRSPGYVNTEAFF.

The chain joins TRBV10-3 to TRBJ2-7; TRBD1 or TRBD2 may be the D gene (5 bases each). CDR1 and CDR2 from the germline V gene are ENHRY and SYGVKD. The CDR3 runs 15 residues. Trimming shortened V by 3 bases and J by 2 bases, and 14 bases separated the two germline ends. The CDR3 sequence is CAISDLGERTYEQYF. The CDR3, as DNA: TGTGCCATCAGTGATCTGGGGGAAAGGACCTACGAGCAGTACTTC.

The V and J genes are TRBV4-3 and TRBJ1-5; D remains ambiguous. The CDR3 contains 16 residues. Germline V gene sequence: CDR1 LGHNA, CDR2 YSLEER. Trimming shortened V by 0 bases and J by 7 bases, and 16 bases separated the two germline ends. This CDR3 is CASSQDWLRVGQPQHF. The CDR3 coding sequence is TGCGCCAGCAGCCAAGATTGGTTAAGGGTCGGGCAGCCCCAGCATTTT.

The V gene is TRBV12-5, the J gene TRBJ2-6; 7 bases fit TRBD1. Per germline, CDR1 LGHNT and CDR2 FRNRAP. Trimming at V came to 2 bases and at J to 0 bases, leaving 19 bases not matched to a gene. CDR3 length: 22 residues. The CDR3: CASGLSRWPMTGNNSGANVLTF. As DNA, the CDR3 is TGTGCTAGTGGTTTGTCGAGGTGGCCCATGACAGGGAATAACTCTGGGGCCAACGTCCTGACTTTC.

This clone was detected once. V is TRBV23-1 and J is TRBJ2-1; 7 bases map to TRBD2. TRBV23-1 is recorded as an ORF, its role being uncertain. The trim removed 2 bases at V and 3 bases at J, leaving 1 base unmatched. There are 14 residues in the CDR3. This CDR3 reads CASSQGGSYNEQFF. In DNA, the CDR3 is TGCGCCAGCAGTCAAGGCGGGAGCTACAATGAGCAGTTCTTC.

This chain uses TRBV2 with TRBJ2-7, with D unresolved. Germline CDR1 SNHLY, CDR2 FYNNEI. The CDR3 totals 11 residues. Trimming left V 8 bases short and J 7 bases short, with 12 bases between. CDR3 protein: CASGVYREQYF. CDR3 coding DNA: TGTGCCAGCGGGGTGTACCGAGAGCAGTACTTC. The whole variable domain, remainder taken from reference TRBV2 and TRBJ2-7, is EPEVTQTPSHQVTQMGQEVILRCVPISNHLYFYWYRQILGQKVEFLVSFYNNEISEKSEIFDDQFSVERPDGSNFTLKIRSTKLEDSAMYFCASGVYREQYFGPGTRLTVT.

Written as DNA, the CDR3 is TGTGCCAGCAATCTAGGGTTGGACTACGAGCAGTACTTC. It encodes CASNLGLDYEQYF. The J gene is TRBJ2-7, the V gene TRBV6-1; D unresolved. The CDR3 is 13 amino acids. V was shortened by 7 bases and J by 3 bases, with 13 bases between the two germline ends. Looked up from germline, CDR1 is MNHNS and CDR2 is SASEGT.

The gene calls are TRBV29-1 and TRBJ1-1, with TRBD1 identical over 7 bases. Germline CDR1 is SQVTM and CDR2 is ANQGSEA. CDR3 length: 13 residues. V lost 4 bases, J lost 3 bases, and 5 bases stayed unmatched. CDR3 residues: CSVAFRGDTEAFF. As DNA, the CDR3 is TGCAGCGTTGCTTTCAGGGGGGACACTGAAGCTTTCTTT.

The V call is TRBV18, the J call TRBJ2-7, with D possibly being TRBD1 (6 bases). The germline V gene has CDR1 KGHSH and CDR2 LQKENI. V was pared by 6 bases and J by 2 bases, with 11 bases between. The CDR3 has 13 amino acids. CDR3 coding DNA: TGTGCCAGCTCCCAGGGGAACCCCTACGAGCAGTACTTC. Protein product: CASSQGNPYEQYF.

The chain carries TRBV19 and TRBJ2-5; the D call may be TRBD1 or TRBD2 (6 bases each). Germline lookup yields CDR1 LNHDA and CDR2 SQIVND (reference sequence). V was trimmed by 3 bases and J by 6 bases, leaving 14 bases between them. The length of the CDR3 is 14 residues. CDR3 sequence: CASSMAEGGQTQYF. CDR3 nucleotides: TGTGCCAGTAGTATGGCGGAGGGGGGACAGACCCAGTACTTC.

This rearrangement joins TRBV4-3 to TRBJ1-1; no firm D call. This CDR3 spans 13 amino acids. V lost 0 bases, J lost 2 bases, and 4 bases lay in between. The V gene's germline CDR1 is LGHNA and CDR2 YSLEER. The CDR3, as DNA: TGCGCCAGCAGCCAAGATCTAAACACTGAAGCTTTCTTT. Amino acids: CASSQDLNTEAFF.

This clone was detected a few times. The chain is built from TRBV4-2 and TRBJ1-6, with D perhaps TRBD1 (6 bases). The germline V gene has CDR1 LGHNA and CDR2 YNFKEQ. V lost 1 base and J lost 7, with 8 bases in between. The CDR3 has 14 amino acids. CDR3 DNA: TGTGCCAGCAGCCAAGTACAGGGAAATTCACCCCTCCACTTT. Translation: CASSQVQGNSPLHF.

The rearrangement links TRBV19 to TRBJ1-5, with D hard to call. Germline V lookup: CDR1 LNHDA, CDR2 SQIVND (reference sequence). Trimming left V 7 bases short and J 4 bases short, with 11 bases between. CDR3 length: 13 residues. The CDR3: CASNRQRNQPQHF. The CDR3, as DNA: TGTGCCAGTAATCGGCAGCGTAATCAGCCCCAGCATTTT.

The chain is built from TRBV11-3 and TRBJ2-3; 15 nucleotides agree with TRBD2. CDR1 and CDR2 (germline): SGHNT, YENEEA. The CDR3 contains 18 residues. The V and J ends lost 8 bases and 2 bases, in that order; junction bases with no gene match: 11. CDR3 sequence (DNA): TGTGCCAGCCACATTACGGGACTAGCGGGAGGTGTCACAGATACGCAGTATTTT. It specifies CASHITGLAGGVTDTQYF.